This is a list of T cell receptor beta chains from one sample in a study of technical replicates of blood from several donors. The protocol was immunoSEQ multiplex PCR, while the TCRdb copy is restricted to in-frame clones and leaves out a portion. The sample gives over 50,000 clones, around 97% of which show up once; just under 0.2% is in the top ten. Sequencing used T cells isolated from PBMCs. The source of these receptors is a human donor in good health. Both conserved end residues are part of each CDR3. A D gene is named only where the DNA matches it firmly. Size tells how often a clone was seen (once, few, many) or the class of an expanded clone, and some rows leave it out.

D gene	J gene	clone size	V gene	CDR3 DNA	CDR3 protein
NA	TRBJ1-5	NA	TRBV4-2	TGTGCCAGCAGCCAAGATATGCAGGGTGGCAATCAGCCCCAGCATTTT	CASSQDMQGGNQPQHF
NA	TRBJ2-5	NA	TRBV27	TGTGCCAGCAGCCGGGACACCGAGACCCAGTACTTC	CASSRDTETQYF
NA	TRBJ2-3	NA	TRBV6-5	TGTGCCAGCAGTTACTTAGGTCAGGATGAAGATACGCAGTATTTT	CASSYLGQDEDTQYF
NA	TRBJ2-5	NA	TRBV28	TGTGCCAGCAGCCCCAGCGGTCCAGAGACCCAGTACTTC	CASSPSGPETQYF
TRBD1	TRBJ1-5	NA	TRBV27	TGTGCCAGCGAAGAAACAGGGGGCTATCAGCCCCAGCATTTT	CASEETGGYQPQHF
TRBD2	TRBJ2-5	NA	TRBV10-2	TGCGCCAGCAGGGAAGGCGGGGGGGCGGGGGAGACCCAGTACTTC	CASREGGGAGETQYF
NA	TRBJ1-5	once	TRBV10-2	TGCGCCAGCAGTGATGGGGGGAGGCCCCAGCATTTT	CASSDGGRPQHF
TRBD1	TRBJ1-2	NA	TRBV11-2	TGTGCCAGCAGCCCCCGGACAGGGCTAGGCTACACCTTC	CASSPRTGLGYTF
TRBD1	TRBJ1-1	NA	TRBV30	TGTGCCTGGAGCCCCGGGACAGGGATGAACACTGAAGCTTTCTTT	CAWSPGTGMNTEAFF
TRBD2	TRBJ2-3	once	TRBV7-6	TGTGCCAGCAGCTTAAAGTTTGGACTAGCAGATACGCAGTATTTT	CASSLKFGLADTQYF
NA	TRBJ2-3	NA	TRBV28	TGTGCCAGCACTACTACGGGACTTCTACACCTTGTAACGCAGTATTTT	CASTTTGLLHLVTQYF
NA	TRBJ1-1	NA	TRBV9	TGTGCCAGCAGCGTAGATGGGAGGGGTGACACTGAAGCTTTCTTT	CASSVDGRGDTEAFF
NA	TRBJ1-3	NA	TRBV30	TGTGCCTATTCGGGGAGCTCTGGAAACACCATATATTTT	CAYSGSSGNTIYF
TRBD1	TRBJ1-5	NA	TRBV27	TGTGCCAGCAGTTTTACGATCCCCGGGACAGAATTAGGAAAGCCCCAGCATTTT	CASSFTIPGTELGKPQHF
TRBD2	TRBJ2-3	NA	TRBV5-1	TGCGCCAGCAGCCTCGGACTAGCGGGGGGGGTGCGGACAGATACGCAGTATTTT	CASSLGLAGGVRTDTQYF
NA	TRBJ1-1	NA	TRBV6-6	TGTGCCAGCTTAAGGGGATCGAACACTGAAGCTTTCTTT	CASLRGSNTEAFF
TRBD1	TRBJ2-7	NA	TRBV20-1	TGCAGTGCTGCAGACAGGGACGAGCAGTACTTC	CSAADRDEQYF
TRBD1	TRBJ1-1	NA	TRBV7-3	TGTGCCAGCAGCTTGACAGGGATCACTGAAGCTTTCTTT	CASSLTGITEAFF
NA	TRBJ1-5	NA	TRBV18	TGTGCCAGCTCACCATCAGATAGCAATCAGCCCCAGCATTTT	CASSPSDSNQPQHF
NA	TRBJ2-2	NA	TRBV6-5	TGTGCCAGCAGTCGGAACACCGGGGAGCTGTTTTTT	CASSRNTGELFF
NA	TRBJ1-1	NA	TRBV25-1	TGTGCCAGCAGTGAAATCTCCTTCACACCTCGACCGGGAGCTTTCTTT	CASSEISFTPRPGAFF
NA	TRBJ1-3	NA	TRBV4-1	TGCGCCAGCAGCCTAGACCCACATGACTCTGGAAACACCATATATTTT	CASSLDPHDSGNTIYF
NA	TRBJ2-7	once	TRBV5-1	TGCGCCAGCAGTTACCGCGCGGTAGCTTCCTACGAGCAGTACTTC	CASSYRAVASYEQYF
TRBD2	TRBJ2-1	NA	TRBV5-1	TGCGCCAGCAGCTTGGATAACACGGGGGGGATCTACAATGAGCAGTTCTTC	CASSLDNTGGIYNEQFF
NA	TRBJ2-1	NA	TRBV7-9	TGTGCCAGCATAGGAGGGGGCGCGTCAAATGAGCAGTTCTTC	CASIGGGASNEQFF
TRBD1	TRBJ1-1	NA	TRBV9	TGTGCCAGCAGCGCCCGAACCGGGACAGGCGGAGGGAGAAAGACTGAAGCTTTCTTT	CASSARTGTGGGRKTEAFF
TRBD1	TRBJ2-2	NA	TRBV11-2	TGTGCCAGCAGCTTAGGATTTCCGACAGGGCGGTGGACCGGGGAGCTGTTTTTT	CASSLGFPTGRWTGELFF
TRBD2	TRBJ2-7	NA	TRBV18	TGTGCCAGCTCGTTAAATGAGGCTAGCGGGAGGGATGCCTACGAGCAGTACTTC	CASSLNEASGRDAYEQYF
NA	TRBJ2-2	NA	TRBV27	TGTGCCAGCAGTCTACAGGGGAACACCGGGGAGCTGTTTTTT	CASSLQGNTGELFF
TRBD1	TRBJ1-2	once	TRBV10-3	TGTGCCATCAGTGAGTCTAGGTCGCGGGACAGGGTGACTAACTATGGCTACACCTTC	CAISESRSRDRVTNYGYTF
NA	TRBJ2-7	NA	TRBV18	TGTGCCAGCTCACCACAGCGGTTTTCCCACAGAAACTACTACGAGCAGTACTTC	CASSPQRFSHRNYYEQYF
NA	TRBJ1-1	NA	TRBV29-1	TGCAGCGTTGAAGTAAGGGGAGGTATTAGGAATACTGAAGCTTTCTTT	CSVEVRGGIRNTEAFF
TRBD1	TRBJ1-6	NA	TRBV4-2	TGTGCCAGCAGCCAAGCCCCGGGACAGGATAATTCACCCCTCCACTTT	CASSQAPGQDNSPLHF
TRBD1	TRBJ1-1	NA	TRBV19	TGTGCCAGTAGTATTTGGACAGGATCCACTGAAGCTTTCTTT	CASSIWTGSTEAFF
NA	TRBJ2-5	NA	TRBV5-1	TGCGCCAGCAGCTTGGATCCGGGGGAGACCCAGTACTTC	CASSLDPGETQYF
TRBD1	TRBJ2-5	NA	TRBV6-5	TGTGCCAGCAGCCGATACAGGGGCCAAGAGACCCAGTACTTC	CASSRYRGQETQYF
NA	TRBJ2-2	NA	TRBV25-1	TGTGCCAGCAGTGAATACCAGACAGGTGTCGGGGAGCTGTTTTTT	CASSEYQTGVGELFF
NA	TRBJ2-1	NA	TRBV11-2	TGTGCCAGCAGCTTATCTAGAATGGCCTACAATGAGCAGTTCTTC	CASSLSRMAYNEQFF
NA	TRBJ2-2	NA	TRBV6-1	TGTGCCAGCGGCCGGGACACTACGAACACCGGGGAGCTGTTTTTT	CASGRDTTNTGELFF
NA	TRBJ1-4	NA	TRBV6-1	TGTGCCAGCCGAGAGCCTACAACTAATGAAAAACTGTTTTTT	CASREPTTNEKLFF
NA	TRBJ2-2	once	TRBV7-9	TGTGCCAGCAGCTTAGTGCGTTCGAACACCGGGGAGCTGTTTTTT	CASSLVRSNTGELFF
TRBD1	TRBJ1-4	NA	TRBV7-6	TGTGCCAGCAGCCCAGGTGGACAGGCGCTAAAGGAGGAAAAACTGTTTTTT	CASSPGGQALKEEKLFF